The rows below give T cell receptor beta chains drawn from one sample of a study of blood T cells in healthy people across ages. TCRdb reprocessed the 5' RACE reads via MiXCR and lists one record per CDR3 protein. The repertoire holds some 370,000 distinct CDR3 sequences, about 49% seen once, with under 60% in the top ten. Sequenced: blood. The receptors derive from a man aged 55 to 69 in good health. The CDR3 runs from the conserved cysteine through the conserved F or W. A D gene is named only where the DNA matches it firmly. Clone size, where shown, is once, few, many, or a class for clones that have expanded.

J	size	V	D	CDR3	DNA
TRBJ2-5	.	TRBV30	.	CASGGNLETQYF	TGTGCCTCCGGCGGCAATCTAGAGACCCAGTACTTC
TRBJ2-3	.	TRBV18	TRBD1	CASSPPARGLVDTQYF	TGTGCCAGCTCACCACCGGCCAGGGGGCTTGTAGATACGCAGTATTTT
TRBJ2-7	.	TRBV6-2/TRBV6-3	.	CASSSDGTRKGEQYF	TGTGCCAGCAGCTCGGACGGGACAAGGAAGGGCGAGCAGTACTTC
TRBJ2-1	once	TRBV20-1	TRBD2	CSADPGLAGVKRSYNEQFF	TGCAGTGCTGACCCCGGACTAGCGGGGGTAAAAAGGTCCTACAATGAGCAGTTCTTC
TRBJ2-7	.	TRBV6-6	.	CASRSLAQSSYEQYF	TGTGCCAGCAGATCCCTAGCGCAGAGCTCCTACGAGCAGTACTTC
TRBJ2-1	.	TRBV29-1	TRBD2	CSVTDGGNEQFF	TGCAGCGTGACGGACGGGGGGAATGAGCAGTTCTTC
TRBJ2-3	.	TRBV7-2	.	CASSLVSLVGGTQYF	TGTGCCAGCAGCTTAGTGTCCCTTGTTGGCGGGACGCAGTATTTT
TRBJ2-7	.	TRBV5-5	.	CASSAGRIREQYF	TGTGCCAGCAGCGCTGGACGGATCCGCGAGCAGTACTTC
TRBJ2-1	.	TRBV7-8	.	CASSSHRVKPYNEQFF	TGTGCCAGCAGCTCTCACAGGGTAAAACCCTACAATGAGCAGTTCTTC
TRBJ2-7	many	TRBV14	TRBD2	CASSQLAGVSHEQYF	TGTGCCAGCAGCCAACTAGCGGGAGTATCACACGAGCAGTACTTC
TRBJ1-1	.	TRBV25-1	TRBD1	CASSRTGWVNTEAFF	TGTGCCAGCTCACGGACAGGGTGGGTGAACACTGAAGCTTTCTTT
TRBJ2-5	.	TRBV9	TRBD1	CASSVGRRQGAQETQYF	TGTGCCAGCAGCGTAGGGCGGAGACAGGGGGCGCAAGAGACCCAGTACTTC
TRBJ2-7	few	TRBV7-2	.	CASSPRGANSYEQYF	TGTGCCAGCAGCCCCCGCGGGGCTAACTCCTACGAGCAGTACTTC
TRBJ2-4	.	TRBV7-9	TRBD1	CASSLEGAGKQYF	TGTGCCAGCAGCTTAGAGGGGGCAGGCAAGCAGTACTTC
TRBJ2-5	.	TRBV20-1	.	CSARFPLLSGETQYF	TGCAGTGCTAGATTCCCTCTTTTAAGCGGGGAGACCCAGTACTTC
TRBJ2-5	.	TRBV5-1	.	CASSWGRAEETQYF	TGCGCCAGCAGCTGGGGCAGGGCGGAGGAGACCCAGTACTTC
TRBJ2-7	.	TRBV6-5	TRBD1	CASSATGSLYEQYF	TGTGCCAGCAGCGCGACAGGGTCCCTCTACGAGCAGTACTTC
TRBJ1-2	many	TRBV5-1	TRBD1	CASSPAGTDNYGYTF	TGCGCCAGCAGCCCGGCCGGGACAGATAACTATGGCTACACCTTC